This TCR beta chain appears in the sequencing data of a study of shared clonotypes between healthy human individuals. Researchers ran the assay at a deep level. Sorted-subset replicate PCRs used roughly 220 ng DNA, about 30,000 T cell genomes. As handled by the study authors: Owing to the provision of junction-only sequences devoid of quality scores by immunoSEQ, filtering differed. Sequenced by immunoSEQ multiplex PCR; TCRdb stores in-frame clones only, minus some. V and J calls plus clone size are reproduced from that table; the DNA served to infer D and trimming. This sample has a few million clones, with 90% to 95% found just once. CDR3 length equals 15 residues. V gave up 4 bases and J gave up 4 bases; unmatched junction bases: 4. The germline V gene encodes CDR1 SNHLY and CDR2 FYNNEI.

The specimen sequenced was naive CD4+ T cells from PBMCs. Subset described: CD45RA+ positively selected. The J gene is TRBJ2-5, the V gene TRBV2; 12 bases are shared with TRBD2. This sequence was found in a man between 18 and 35 years old in good health. Some clones in this sample may be carry-over from other donors' samples. The CDR3 bases are TGTGCCAGCAGTGCCTTACTAGCGGGAGGAGAGACCCAGTACTTC. Protein product: CASSALLAGGETQYF.